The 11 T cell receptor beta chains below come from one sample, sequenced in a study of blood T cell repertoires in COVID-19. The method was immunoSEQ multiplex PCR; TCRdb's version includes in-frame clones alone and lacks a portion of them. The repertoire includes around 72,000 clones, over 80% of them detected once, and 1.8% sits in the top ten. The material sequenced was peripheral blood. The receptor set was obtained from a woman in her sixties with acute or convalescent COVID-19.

CDR3 sequence: CASSFEGGPEAFF. In DNA form, the CDR3 reads TGCGCCAGCAGCTTTGAGGGAGGCCCTGAAGCTTTCTTT. J is TRBJ1-1 and V is TRBV5-1; D gene ambiguous. This CDR3 has 13 amino acids. Germline V CDR1 and CDR2: SGHRS, YFSETQ. The V gene lost 2 bases and the J gene lost 6 bases, with 11 bases spanning the gap.

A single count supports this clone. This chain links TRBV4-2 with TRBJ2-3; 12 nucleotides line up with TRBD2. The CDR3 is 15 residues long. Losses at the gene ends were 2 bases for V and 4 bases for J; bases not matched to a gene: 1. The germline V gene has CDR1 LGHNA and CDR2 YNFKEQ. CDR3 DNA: TGTGCCAGCAGCCAACCTAGCGGGGGGGCAGATACGCAGTATTTT. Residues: CASSQPSGGADTQYF.

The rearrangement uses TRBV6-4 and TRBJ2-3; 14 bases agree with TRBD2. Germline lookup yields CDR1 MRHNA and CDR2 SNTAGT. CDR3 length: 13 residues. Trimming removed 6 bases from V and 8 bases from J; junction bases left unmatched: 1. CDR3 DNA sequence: TGTGCCAGCAGCGGGACTAGCGGGGGTACGCAGTATTTT. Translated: CASSGTSGGTQYF.

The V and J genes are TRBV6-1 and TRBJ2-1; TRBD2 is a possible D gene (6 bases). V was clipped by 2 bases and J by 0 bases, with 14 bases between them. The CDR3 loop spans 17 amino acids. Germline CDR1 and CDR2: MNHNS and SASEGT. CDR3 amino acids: CASSEMLRGSSYNEQFF. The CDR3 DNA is TGTGCCAGCAGTGAAATGTTACGGGGGAGCTCCTACAATGAGCAGTTCTTC.

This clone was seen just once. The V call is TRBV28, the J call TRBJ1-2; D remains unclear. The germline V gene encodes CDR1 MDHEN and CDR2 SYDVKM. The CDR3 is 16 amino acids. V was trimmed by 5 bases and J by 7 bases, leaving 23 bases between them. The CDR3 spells CASSTRDFSRSSGYTF. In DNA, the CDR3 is TGTGCCAGCAGTACCCGGGATTTCTCTCGGTCCTCTGGCTACACCTTC.

CDR3 DNA sequence: TGTGCCAGCAGTTTAATCGCGGAGACCCAGTACTTC. It encodes CASSLIAETQYF. This chain uses TRBV12-3 or TRBV12-4 with TRBJ2-5, with D unclear. The V end lost 2 bases, the J end lost 5 bases, and 6 bases lay between the germline ends. This CDR3 has 12 amino acids.

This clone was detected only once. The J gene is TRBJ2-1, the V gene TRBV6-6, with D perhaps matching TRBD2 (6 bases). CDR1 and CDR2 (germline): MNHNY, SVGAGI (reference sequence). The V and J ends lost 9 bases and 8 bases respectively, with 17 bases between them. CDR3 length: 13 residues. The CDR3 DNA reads TGTGCCAGTACCAGACTAGTATTGTATGAGCAGTTCTTC. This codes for CASTRLVLYEQFF.

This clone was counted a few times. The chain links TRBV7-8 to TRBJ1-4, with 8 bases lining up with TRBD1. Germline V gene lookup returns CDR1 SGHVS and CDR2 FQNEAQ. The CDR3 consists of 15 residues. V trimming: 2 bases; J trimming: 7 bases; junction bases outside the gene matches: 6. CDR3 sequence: CASSLQRDRSEKLFF. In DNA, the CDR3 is TGTGCCAGCAGCTTACAACGGGACAGGAGTGAAAAACTGTTTTTT.

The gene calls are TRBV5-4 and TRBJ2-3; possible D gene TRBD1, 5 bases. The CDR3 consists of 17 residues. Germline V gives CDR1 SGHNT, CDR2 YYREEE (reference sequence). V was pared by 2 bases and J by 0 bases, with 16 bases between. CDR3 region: CASSLSPRAGSTDTQYF. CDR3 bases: TGTGCCAGCAGCTTATCCCCCAGGGCAGGGAGCACAGATACGCAGTATTTT.

The CDR3, as DNA: TGCAGCGTAAATAGCGGGAGCTCCTACGAGCAGTACTTC. As protein: CSVNSGSSYEQYF. The V call is TRBV29-1, the J call TRBJ2-7; the match to TRBD2 covers 9 bases. The CDR3 is 13 amino acids. CDR1 SQVTM and CDR2 ANQGSEA come from the germline V gene. Losses at the gene ends were 6 bases for V and 0 bases for J; bases not matched to a gene: 3.

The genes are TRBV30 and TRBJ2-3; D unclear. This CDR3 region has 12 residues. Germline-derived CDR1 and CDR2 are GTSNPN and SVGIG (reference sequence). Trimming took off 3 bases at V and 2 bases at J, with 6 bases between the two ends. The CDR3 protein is CAWSESTDTQYF. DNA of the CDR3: TGTGCCTGGAGCGAGTCCACAGATACGCAGTATTTT.